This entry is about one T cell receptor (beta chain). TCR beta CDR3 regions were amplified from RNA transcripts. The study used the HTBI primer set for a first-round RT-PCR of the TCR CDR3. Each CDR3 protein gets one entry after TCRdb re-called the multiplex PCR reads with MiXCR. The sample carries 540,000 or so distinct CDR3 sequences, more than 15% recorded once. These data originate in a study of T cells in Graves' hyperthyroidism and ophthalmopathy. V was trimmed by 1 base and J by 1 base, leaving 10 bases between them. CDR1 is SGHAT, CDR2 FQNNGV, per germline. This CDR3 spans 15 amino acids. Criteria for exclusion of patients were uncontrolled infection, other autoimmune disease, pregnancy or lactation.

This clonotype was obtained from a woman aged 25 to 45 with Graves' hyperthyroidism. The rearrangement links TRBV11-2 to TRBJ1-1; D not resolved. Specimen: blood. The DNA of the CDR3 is TGTGCCAGCAGCTTAGGGAGGGCCGAGAACACTGAAGCTTTCTTT. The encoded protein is CASSLGRAENTEAFF.